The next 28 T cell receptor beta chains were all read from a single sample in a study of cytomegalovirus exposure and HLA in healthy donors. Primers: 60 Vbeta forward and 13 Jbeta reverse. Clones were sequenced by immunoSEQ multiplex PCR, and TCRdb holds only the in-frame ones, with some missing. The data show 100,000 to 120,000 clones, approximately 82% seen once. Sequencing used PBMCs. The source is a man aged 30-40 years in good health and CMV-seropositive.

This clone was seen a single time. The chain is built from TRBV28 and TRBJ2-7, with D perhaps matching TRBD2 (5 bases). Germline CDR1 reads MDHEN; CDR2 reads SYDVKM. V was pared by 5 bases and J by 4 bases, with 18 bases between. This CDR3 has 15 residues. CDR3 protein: CASSKPGFGPYEQYF. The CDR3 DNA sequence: TGTGCCAGCAGTAAGCCGGGATTCGGGCCGTACGAGCAGTACTTC.

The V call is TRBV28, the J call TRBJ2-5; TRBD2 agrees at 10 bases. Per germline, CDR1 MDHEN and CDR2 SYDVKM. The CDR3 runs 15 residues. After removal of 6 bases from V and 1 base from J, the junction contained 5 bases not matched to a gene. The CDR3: CASSPGLAVQETQYF. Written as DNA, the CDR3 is TGTGCCAGCAGCCCCGGACTAGCGGTCCAAGAGACCCAGTACTTC.

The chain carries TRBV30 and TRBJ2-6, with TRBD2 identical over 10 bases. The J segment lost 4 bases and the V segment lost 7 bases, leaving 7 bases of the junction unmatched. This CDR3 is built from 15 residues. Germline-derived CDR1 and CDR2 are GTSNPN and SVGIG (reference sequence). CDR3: CALGLAGEGANVLTF. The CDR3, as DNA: TGTGCCTTGGGGCTAGCGGGGGAGGGGGCCAACGTCCTGACTTTC.

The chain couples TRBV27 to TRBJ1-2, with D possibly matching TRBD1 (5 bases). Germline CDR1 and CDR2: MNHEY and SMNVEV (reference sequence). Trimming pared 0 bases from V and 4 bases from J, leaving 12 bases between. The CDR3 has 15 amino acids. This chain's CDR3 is CASSLSRGFGYGYTF. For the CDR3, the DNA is TGTGCCAGCAGTTTATCGCGGGGGTTCGGCTATGGCTACACCTTC.

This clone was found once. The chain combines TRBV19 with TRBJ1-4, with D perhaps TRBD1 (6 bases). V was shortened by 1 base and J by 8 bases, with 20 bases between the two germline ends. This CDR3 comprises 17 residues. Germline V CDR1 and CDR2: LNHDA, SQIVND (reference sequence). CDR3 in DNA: TGTGCCAGTAGTATAGGCGCGGGGGGGGCGCGTGAGGAAAAACTGTTTTTT. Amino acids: CASSIGAGGAREEKLFF.

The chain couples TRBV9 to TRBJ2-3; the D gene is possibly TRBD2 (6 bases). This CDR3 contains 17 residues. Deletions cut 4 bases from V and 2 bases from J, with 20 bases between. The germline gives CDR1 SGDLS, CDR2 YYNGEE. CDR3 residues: CASSSPPGTSNTDTQYF. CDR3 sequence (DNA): TGTGCCAGCAGCTCCCCTCCCGGGACTTCTAACACAGATACGCAGTATTTT.

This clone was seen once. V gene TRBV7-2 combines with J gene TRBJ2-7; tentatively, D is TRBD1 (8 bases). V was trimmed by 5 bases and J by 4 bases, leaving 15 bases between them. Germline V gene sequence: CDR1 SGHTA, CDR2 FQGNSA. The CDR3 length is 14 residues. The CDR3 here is CASSPHRGGYEQYF. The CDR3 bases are TGTGCCAGCAGCCCGCACAGGGGGGGGTACGAGCAGTACTTC.

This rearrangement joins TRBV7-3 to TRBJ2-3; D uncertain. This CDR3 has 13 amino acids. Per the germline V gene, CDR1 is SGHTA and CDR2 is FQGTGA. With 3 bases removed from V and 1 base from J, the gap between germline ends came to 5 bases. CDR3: CASSFRGTDTQYF. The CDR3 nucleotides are TGTGCCAGCAGCTTTCGTGGCACAGATACGCAGTATTTT. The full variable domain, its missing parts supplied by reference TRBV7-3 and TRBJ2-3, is GAGVSQTPSNKVTEKGKYVELRCDPISGHTALYWYRQSLGQGPEFLIYFQGTGAADDSGLPNDRFFAVRPEGSVSTLKIQRTERGDSAVYLCASSFRGTDTQYFGPGTRLTVL.

CDR3 nucleotide sequence: TGTGCCAGCAGCTCCTTCCCGGAGGGGGGGGAAGCGATGAGAGGTGGCTACACCTTC. It specifies CASSSFPEGGEAMRGGYTF. The chain is built from TRBV11-2 and TRBJ1-2, with D perhaps TRBD1 (6 bases). V dropped 4 bases and J dropped 7 bases, with 31 bases sitting between them. CDR1 and CDR2 (germline): SGHAT, FQNNGV. The length of the CDR3 is 19 residues.

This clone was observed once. CDR3 nucleotide sequence: TGTGCCAGCAGCCTCGGGACTAGCTACAATGAGCAGTTCTTC. This encodes CASSLGTSYNEQFF. The J gene is TRBJ2-1, the V gene TRBV5-6; 8 positions agree with TRBD2. The CDR3 has 14 residues. Germline assignment: CDR1 SGHDT and CDR2 YYEEEE. With 4 bases clipped from V and 3 bases from J, the junction kept 3 bases outside the gene matches.

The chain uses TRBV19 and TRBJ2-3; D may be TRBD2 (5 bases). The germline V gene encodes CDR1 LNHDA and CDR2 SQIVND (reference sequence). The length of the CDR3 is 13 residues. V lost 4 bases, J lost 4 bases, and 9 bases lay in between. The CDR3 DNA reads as TGTGCCAGTAGTACTAGAGGGTCAGATACGCAGTATTTT. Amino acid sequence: CASSTRGSDTQYF.

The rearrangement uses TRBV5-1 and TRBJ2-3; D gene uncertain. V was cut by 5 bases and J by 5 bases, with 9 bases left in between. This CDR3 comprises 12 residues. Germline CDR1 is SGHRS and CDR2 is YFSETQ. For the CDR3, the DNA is TGCGCCAGCAGTGAAGCTGGAGATACGCAGTATTTT. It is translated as CASSEAGDTQYF.

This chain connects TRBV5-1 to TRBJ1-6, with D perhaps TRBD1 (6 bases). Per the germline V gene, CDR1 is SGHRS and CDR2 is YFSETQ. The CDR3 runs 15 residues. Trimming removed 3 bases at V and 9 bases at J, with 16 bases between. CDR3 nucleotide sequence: TGCGCCAGCAGCTCCTCCAGCACAGGGTTTTCACCCCTCCACTTT. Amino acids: CASSSSSTGFSPLHF.

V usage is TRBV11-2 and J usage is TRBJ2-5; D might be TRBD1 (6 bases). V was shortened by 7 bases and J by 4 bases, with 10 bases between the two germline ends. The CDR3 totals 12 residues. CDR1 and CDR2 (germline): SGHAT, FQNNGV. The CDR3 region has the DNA TGTGCCAGCATGGGGGACACAGAGACCCAGTACTTC. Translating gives CASMGDTETQYF.

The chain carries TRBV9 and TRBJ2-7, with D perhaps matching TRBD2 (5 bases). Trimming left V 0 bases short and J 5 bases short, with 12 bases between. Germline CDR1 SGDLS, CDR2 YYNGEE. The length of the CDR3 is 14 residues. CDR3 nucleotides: TGTGCCAGCAGCGTAGCCCCGGGGTCCCACGAGCAGTACTTC. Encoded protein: CASSVAPGSHEQYF.

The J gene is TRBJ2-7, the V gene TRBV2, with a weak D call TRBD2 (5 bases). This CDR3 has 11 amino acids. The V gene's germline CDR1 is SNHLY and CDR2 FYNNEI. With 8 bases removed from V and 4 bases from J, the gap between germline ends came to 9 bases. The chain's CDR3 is CASLGGYEQYF. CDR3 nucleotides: TGTGCCAGCCTAGGAGGATACGAGCAGTACTTC.

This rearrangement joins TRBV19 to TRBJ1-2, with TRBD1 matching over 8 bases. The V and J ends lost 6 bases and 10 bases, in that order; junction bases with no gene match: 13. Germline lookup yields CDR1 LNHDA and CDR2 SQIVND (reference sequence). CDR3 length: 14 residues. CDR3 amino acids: CASRAGTGLDHYTF. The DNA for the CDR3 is TGTGCCAGTAGAGCCGGGACAGGACTCGACCACTACACCTTC.

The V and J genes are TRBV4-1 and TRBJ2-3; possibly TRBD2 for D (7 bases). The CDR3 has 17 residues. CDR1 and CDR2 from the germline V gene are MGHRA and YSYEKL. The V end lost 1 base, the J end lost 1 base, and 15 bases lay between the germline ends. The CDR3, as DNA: TGCGCCAGCAGCCAAGGAGGGGGGAGGGAAGGCACAGATACGCAGTATTTT. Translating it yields CASSQGGGREGTDTQYF.

The CDR3, as DNA: TGTGCCAGCAGTGAATTGGCAGGGGCCACAGATACGCAGTATTTT. Its protein product is CASSELAGATDTQYF. The J gene is TRBJ2-3, the V gene TRBV25-1; TRBD1 might be the D (6 bases). Trimming shortened V by 1 base and J by 2 bases, and 10 bases separated the two germline ends. This CDR3 is built from 15 residues. CDR1 MGHDK and CDR2 SYGVNS come from the germline V gene.

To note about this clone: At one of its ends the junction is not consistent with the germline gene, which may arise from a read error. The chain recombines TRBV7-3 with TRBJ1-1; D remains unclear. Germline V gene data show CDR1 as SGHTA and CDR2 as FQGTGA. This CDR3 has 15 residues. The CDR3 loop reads CASSLSPGSHTKAFF. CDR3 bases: TGTGCCAGCAGCTTAAGTCCTGGCAGCCACACTAAAGCTTTCTTT.

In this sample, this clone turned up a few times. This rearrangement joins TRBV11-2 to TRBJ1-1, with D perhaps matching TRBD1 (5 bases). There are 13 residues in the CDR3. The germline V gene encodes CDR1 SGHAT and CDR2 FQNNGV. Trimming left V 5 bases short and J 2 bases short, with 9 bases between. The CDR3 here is CASSPQANTEAFF. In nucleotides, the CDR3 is TGTGCCAGCAGCCCACAGGCAAACACTGAAGCTTTCTTT.

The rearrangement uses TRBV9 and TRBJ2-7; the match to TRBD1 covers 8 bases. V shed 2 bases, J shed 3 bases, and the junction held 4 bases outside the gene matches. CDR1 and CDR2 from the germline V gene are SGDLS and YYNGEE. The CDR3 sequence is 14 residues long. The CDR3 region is CASSVAGQGYEQYF. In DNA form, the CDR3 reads TGTGCCAGCAGCGTCGCAGGACAGGGCTACGAGCAGTACTTC.

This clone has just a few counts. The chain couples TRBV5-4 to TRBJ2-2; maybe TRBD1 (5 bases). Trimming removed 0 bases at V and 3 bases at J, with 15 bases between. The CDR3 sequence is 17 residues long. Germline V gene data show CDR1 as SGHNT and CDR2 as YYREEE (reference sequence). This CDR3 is CASSLGAGRAHTGELFF. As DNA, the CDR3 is TGTGCCAGCAGCTTGGGGGCCGGCAGGGCCCACACCGGGGAGCTGTTTTTT.

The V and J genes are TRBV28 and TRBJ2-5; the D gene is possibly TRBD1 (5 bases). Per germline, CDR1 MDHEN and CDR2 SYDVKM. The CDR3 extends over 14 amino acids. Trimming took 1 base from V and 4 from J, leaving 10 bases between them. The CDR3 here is CASSLSWGRETQYF. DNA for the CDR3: TGTGCCAGCAGTTTATCGTGGGGCAGAGAGACCCAGTACTTC.

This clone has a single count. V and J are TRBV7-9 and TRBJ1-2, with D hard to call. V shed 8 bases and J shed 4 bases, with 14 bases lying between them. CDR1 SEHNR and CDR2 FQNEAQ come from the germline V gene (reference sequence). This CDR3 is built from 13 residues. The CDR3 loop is CASVDNQIYGYTF. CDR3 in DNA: TGTGCCAGCGTTGACAACCAAATCTATGGCTACACCTTC.

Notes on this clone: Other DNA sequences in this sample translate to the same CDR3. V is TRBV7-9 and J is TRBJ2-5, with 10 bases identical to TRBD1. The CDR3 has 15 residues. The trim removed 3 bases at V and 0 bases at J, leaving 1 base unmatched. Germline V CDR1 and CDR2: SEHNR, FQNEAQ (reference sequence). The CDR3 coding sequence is TGTGCCAGCAGCTTGGACAGGGGGTACCAAGAGACCCAGTACTTC. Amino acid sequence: CASSLDRGYQETQYF.

CDR3 loop: CASSQMTDYGYTF. The CDR3 DNA reads as TGTGCCAGCAGTCAAATGACAGACTATGGCTACACCTTC. This sequence joins TRBV28 and TRBJ1-2; tentative D call: TRBD1 (5 bases). V was pared by 5 bases and J by 3 bases, with 10 bases between. This CDR3 is built from 13 residues. Germline CDR1 MDHEN, CDR2 SYDVKM.

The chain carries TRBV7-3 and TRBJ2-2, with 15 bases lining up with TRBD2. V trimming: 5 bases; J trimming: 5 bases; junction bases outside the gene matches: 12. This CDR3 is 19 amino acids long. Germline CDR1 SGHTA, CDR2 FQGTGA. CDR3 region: CASSHSPGTSGGFTGELFF. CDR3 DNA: TGTGCCAGCAGCCACTCCCCCGGGACTAGCGGGGGGTTTACCGGGGAGCTGTTTTTT.